This T cell receptor beta chain was captured in a study of cytomegalovirus exposure and HLA in healthy donors. General study findings and limits: There were a few CMV-associated chains whose specificity for CMV antigens was confirmed in vitro. Several V segments, TRBV6-2 and TRBV6-3 among them, could not be told apart and were dropped.

The PCR employed 60 Vbeta primers together with 13 Jbeta primers. Here immunoSEQ multiplex PCR was the method, and the copy in TCRdb shows in-frame clones only, minus some. The sample contains 90,000 to 110,000 clones, around four fifths of which appear only once. In the case of this clone: Its matching antigen is unknown.

CDR1 SGHAT and CDR2 FQNNGV come from the germline V gene. V lost 6 bases, J lost 3 bases, and 10 bases stayed unmatched. This CDR3 is 15 amino acids long. The sequenced material came from PBMCs. The receptor comes from a man in his thirties or forties in good health and CMV-seronegative. The V gene is TRBV11-2, the J gene TRBJ1-1, with 7 bases fitting TRBD1. The DNA of the CDR3 is TGTGCCAGCAGTCGACTCAGGGGGTACGACACTGAAGCTTTCTTT. Translated, it gives CASSRLRGYDTEAFF.